The rows below give T cell receptor beta chains drawn from one sample of a study of shared clonotypes between healthy human individuals. Clones were sequenced by immunoSEQ multiplex PCR, and TCRdb holds only the in-frame ones, with some missing. This table holds some 2 million clones, approximately 94% found once. Sequences were obtained from naive CD8+ T cells sorted from blood. Receptors were obtained from a man younger than 35 in good health. Each CDR3 is given with its conserved first and last residue. Fields, in order: V gene, D gene, J gene, CDR3 DNA, CDR3 protein. A D gene is named only where the DNA matches it firmly.

>TRBV5-4|-|TRBJ2-1
TGTGCCAGCAGCTTTGTGGGGGAGCAGTTCTTC
CASSFVGEQFF
>TRBV7-6|-|TRBJ2-3
TGTGCCAGCAGCTCTACAGATACGCAGTATTTT
CASSSTDTQYF
>TRBV13|-|TRBJ2-1
TGTGCCAGCAGCTTAGTTGGCAATGAGCAGTTCTTC
CASSLVGNEQFF
>TRBV19|-|TRBJ1-5
TGTGCCAGTAGTCCCGCGACGATGGGGAATCAGCCCCAGCATTTT
CASSPATMGNQPQHF
>TRBV2|-|TRBJ2-7
TGTGCCAGCAGTGAAGCGGGGCAGTCCACCTACGAGCAGTACTTC
CASSEAGQSTYEQYF
>TRBV4-3|TRBD2|TRBJ2-2
TGCGCCAGCAGCCAAGGCCTAGCGGGAGTAACAGGCGGGGAGCTGTTTTTT
CASSQGLAGVTGGELFF
>TRBV27|-|TRBJ2-2
TGTGCCAGCAATAATTTACTGGGAACCGGGGAGCTGTTTTTT
CASNNLLGTGELFF
>TRBV6-5|TRBD1|TRBJ1-5
TGTGCCAGCAGCATGACAGGGGAAAGTCAGCCCCAGCATTTT
CASSMTGESQPQHF
>TRBV7-6|-|TRBJ2-1
TGTGCCAGCAGCTTAGCCCCCCAAGGACAGTTGGCCTACAATGAGCAGTTCTTC
CASSLAPQGQLAYNEQFF
>TRBV11-2|TRBD1|TRBJ2-3
TGTGCCAGCAGCTTACCGGGACAGGGGCCAGATACGCAGTATTTT
CASSLPGQGPDTQYF
>TRBV13|-|TRBJ1-2
TGTGCCAGCAGCTTAGAAGGGAACGGCTACACCTTC
CASSLEGNGYTF
>TRBV4-3|-|TRBJ2-5
TGCGCCAGCAGCCAAGAGGGAGACAGATTCCAAGAGACCCAGTACTTC
CASSQEGDRFQETQYF
>TRBV7-8|TRBD1|TRBJ2-7
TGTGCCAGCAGTCGAGGACCGGGACAGGTCAACGAGCAGTACTTC
CASSRGPGQVNEQYF